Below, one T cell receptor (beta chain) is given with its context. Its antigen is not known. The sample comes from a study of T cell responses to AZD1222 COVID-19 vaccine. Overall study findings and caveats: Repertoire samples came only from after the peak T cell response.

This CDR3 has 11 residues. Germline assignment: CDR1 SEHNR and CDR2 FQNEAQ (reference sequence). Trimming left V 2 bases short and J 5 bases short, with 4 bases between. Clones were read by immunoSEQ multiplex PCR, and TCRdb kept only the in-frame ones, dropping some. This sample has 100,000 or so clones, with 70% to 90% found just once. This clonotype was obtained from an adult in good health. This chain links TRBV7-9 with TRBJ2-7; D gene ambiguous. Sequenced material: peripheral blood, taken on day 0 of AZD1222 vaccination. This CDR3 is CASSLYHEQYF. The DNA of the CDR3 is TGTGCCAGCAGCTTATACCACGAGCAGTACTTC.